The rows below give T cell receptor beta chains drawn from one sample of a study of post-analysis software for immune sequencing data. TCRdb ran MiXCR on the PCR reads and lists one entry per CDR3 protein. Here the sample spans around 700,000 distinct CDR3 sequences, approximately 60% being singletons. The specimen sequenced was blood. The receptors come from a girl aged 2-15 years with multiple sclerosis. CDR3s include the opening cysteine and the closing phenylalanine or tryptophan. The D gene is left open where the match is weak. Size is omitted from some rows. Given values are once, few, many or a class for expanded clones.

>16|-|TRBV7-2|-
CASSLRPGAPQETQYF
>12|-|TRBV20-1|TRBD1
CSSGGVWDEQYF
>15|-|TRBV12-3/TRBV12-4|-
CASKARRGVSTEAFF
>14|few|TRBV20-1|TRBD1
CSATTGDPHQPQHF
>15|-|TRBV4-3|-
CASSQGPERATEAFF
>15|-|TRBV5-1|-
CASSLVRSSYNEQFF
>13|-|TRBV10-3|-
CAIQGDGQDEQFF
>12|-|TRBV27|-
CASSFLDGGYTF
>13|few|TRBV20-1|-
CSARGLGEETQYF
>17|few|TRBV5-1|-
CASSSDNTNSGANVLTF
>15|-|TRBV9|TRBD2
CASSDASGVTDTQYF
>16|few|TRBV4-2|-
CASSQVGLGFWETQYF
>14|few|TRBV2|TRBD2
CASCRAGGYNEQFF
>12|-|TRBV27|-
CASIGGPYEQYF
>16|-|TRBV27|-
CASSTGVGGSTDTQYF
>14|-|TRBV20-1|-
CSARDWGGNEKLFF
>18|-|TRBV6-2/TRBV6-3|-
CASSYSVVGADGTYEQYF
>15|few|TRBV9|-
CASSVRAIGTDTQYF
>16|few|TRBV29-1|-
CSAREGWGSGANVLTF
>15|few|TRBV29-1|-
CSVERDEWGNTEAFF
>14|-|TRBV5-1|-
CASSFDGSNEKLFF
>13|-|TRBV7-9|-
CASSSAGSDEQYF
>15|-|TRBV6-5|TRBD2
CASRGGSGTGDTQYF
>13|few|TRBV4-1|-
CASSQYVAYEQYF
>11|-|TRBV12-3/TRBV12-4|-
CASRAGEWEFF
>17|-|TRBV4-2|TRBD2
CASSQGLAGGSSYEQYF
>14|-|TRBV20-1|TRBD2
CSVSRLAGGGEQYF
>15|-|TRBV9|-
CASSVSGHAYNEQFF
>13|-|TRBV7-3|-
CASSRPGTGELFF
>15|-|TRBV10-1|-
CASSEDRSSTDTQYF
>14|-|TRBV6-2/TRBV6-3|TRBD1
CASSPGQERYGYTF
>15|-|TRBV12-3/TRBV12-4|-
CASSLARGGNTEAFF
>16|-|TRBV7-9|TRBD2
CASSSRLAGTAAEQFF
>17|-|TRBV5-5|-
CASSPTLGGGPYYEQYF
>13|few|TRBV12-3/TRBV12-4|-
CASSPRTAFGYTF
>15|-|TRBV20-1|-
CSARPPQRGRTEAFF
>12|-|TRBV19|-
CASKKGYYGYTF
>16|-|TRBV12-5|TRBD2
CASGSSGWGGDNEQFF
>12|few|TRBV7-3|-
CASSFQGGSAFF
>18|-|TRBV6-2/TRBV6-3|TRBD2
CASSSRQKPSLAPNEQFF
>15|few|TRBV9|-
CASSVESAAPDTQYF
>14|few|TRBV20-1|-
CSARDLREADTQYF
>14|-|TRBV12-3/TRBV12-4|-
CASGPRTATYEQYF
>17|-|TRBV12-3/TRBV12-4|-
CASSNQGTRLAKNIQYF
>15|-|TRBV25-1|-
CAGSEWGGGNYEQYF